The 6 T cell receptor beta chains in this list originate from one sample, sequenced in a study of T-cell reconstitution after alpha-beta-depleted transplantation in children (dated by TCRdb to 2016 to 2017). The library was prepared using PCR. For sequencing, an Illumina HiSeq 2500 was employed. Molecular barcoding was employed in the preparation of TCR libraries, with unique molecular identifiers being used to normalize TCRbeta repertoire quantification. TCRdb reprocessing: public reads trimmed at Q25 with fastp, clones called with MiXCR, in-frame beta chains kept. Rows with one shared CDR3 protein collapse into an entry with the most common genes and DNA. This sample is represented by a few hundred thousand distinct CDR3 sequences; under 15% of them were singletons. The ten largest clones capture more than 5.5% of the sample. The sequencing here drew on PBMCs from the stem cell graft donor, taken from the stem cell graft. Source of these receptors: a human donor who donated a stem cell graft to a child with combined immunodeficiency.

The V gene is TRBV20-1, the J gene TRBJ2-5; possibly TRBD1 for D (6 bases). CDR1 is DFQATT, CDR2 SNEGSKA, per germline (reference sequence). V dropped 6 bases and J dropped 5 bases, with 22 bases sitting between them. The CDR3 totals 15 residues. The CDR3, as DNA: TGCAGTGCGTACGCTGGACAGATCCGAGGGGAGACCCAGTACTTC. As protein: CSAYAGQIRGETQYF.

This clonotype occurred many times. The genes are TRBV7-2 and TRBJ2-3; 9 bases line up with TRBD2. In germline, CDR1 is SGHTA, CDR2 FQGNSA. The V segment lost 5 bases and the J segment 0 bases; nucleotides outside the gene matches: 6. The CDR3 sequence is 16 residues long. The chain's CDR3 is CASSLKTSGSTDTQYF. CDR3 nucleotides: TGTGCCAGCAGCCTCAAGACTAGCGGTAGCACAGATACGCAGTATTTT.

This clonotype was observed many times. The chain has TRBV27 and TRBJ2-1, with 8 positions matching TRBD2. There are 15 residues in the CDR3. V lost 6 bases, J lost 4 bases, and 8 bases stayed unmatched. Germline-derived CDR1 and CDR2 are MNHEY and SMNVEV (reference sequence). CDR3 sequence: CASRTGTRGYNEQFF. The CDR3 DNA reads TGTGCCAGCAGGACCGGGACTAGGGGTTACAATGAGCAGTTCTTC.

This clonotype was observed a handful of times. The rearrangement links TRBV12-3 or TRBV12-4 to TRBJ2-1, with D possibly being TRBD1 (6 bases). V was clipped by 5 bases and J by 8 bases, with 19 bases between them. CDR3 length: 15 residues. The CDR3 is CASSHAGAKGDEQFF. The CDR3 nucleotides read TGTGCCAGCAGTCACGCAGGGGCCAAGGGGGATGAGCAGTTCTTC.

This clonotype occurred a few times. This rearrangement joins TRBV29-1 to TRBJ2-7, with 7 bases fitting TRBD1. The V gene's germline CDR1 is SQVTM and CDR2 ANQGSEA. The CDR3 is 13 amino acids. After removal of 4 bases from V and 5 bases from J, the junction contained 8 bases not matched to a gene. This chain's CDR3 is CSVGSRGMNEQYF. CDR3 nucleotides: TGCAGCGTTGGTAGCAGGGGGATGAACGAGCAGTACTTC.

This clonotype has a handful of counts. The chain uses TRBV24-1 and TRBJ2-1; 8 nucleotides agree with TRBD2. The CDR3 has 14 residues. The germline gives CDR1 KGHDR, CDR2 SFDVKD. Trimming cost V 9 bases and J 3 bases; bases outside gene matches: 6. CDR3 region: CATAPGTSYNEQFF. The CDR3 bases are TGTGCCACCGCGCCCGGGACTAGCTACAATGAGCAGTTCTTC.